Shown below are 21 T cell receptor beta chains from a single sample sequenced in a study of cytomegalovirus exposure and HLA in healthy donors. The PCR was carried out with 60 Vbeta primers and 13 Jbeta primers. Profiling relied on immunoSEQ multiplex PCR, and the TCRdb table lists in-frame clones only, not all of them. The data hold 150,000 or so clones, with more than 60% observed a single time. The sequenced material came from PBMCs. These receptors were collected from a man between 35 and 55 years old in good health and CMV-seropositive.

This rearrangement joins TRBV19 to TRBJ1-2, with 7 bases that match TRBD1. The trim removed 9 bases at V and 2 bases at J, leaving 9 bases unmatched. Germline assignment: CDR1 LNHDA and CDR2 SQIVND (reference sequence). The CDR3 has 14 amino acids. The CDR3 spells CASCRDRGNYGYTF. CDR3 sequence (DNA): TGTGCCAGCTGCCGGGACAGAGGGAACTATGGCTACACCTTC.

V is TRBV29-1 and J is TRBJ2-1; 10 bases fit TRBD2. This CDR3 comprises 14 residues. The V gene's germline CDR1 is SQVTM and CDR2 ANQGSEA. V was pared by 5 bases and J by 4 bases, with 5 bases of the junction left unmatched. CDR3 nucleotide sequence: TGCAGCGTTCCCTGGACTAGCGGTTACAATGAGCAGTTCTTC. Its protein is CSVPWTSGYNEQFF.

The J gene is TRBJ1-1, the V gene TRBV9; TRBD1 aligns across 11 bases. With 3 bases clipped from V and 5 bases from J, the junction kept 12 bases outside the gene matches. CDR1 and CDR2 from the germline V gene are SGDLS and YYNGEE. There are 17 residues in the CDR3. The CDR3 loop is CASSATGTGGFWTEAFF. The CDR3 nucleotides are TGTGCCAGCAGCGCCACCGGGACAGGGGGATTTTGGACTGAAGCTTTCTTT. Filled out from reference TRBV9 and TRBJ1-1, the complete variable domain reads DSGVTQTPKHLITATGQRVTLRCSPRSGDLSVYWYQQSLDQGLQFLIQYYNGEERAKGNILERFSAQQFPDLHSELNLSSLELGDSALYFCASSATGTGGFWTEAFFGQGTRLTVV.

V gene TRBV5-1 combines with J gene TRBJ1-3; possibly TRBD1 for D (5 bases). Looked up from germline, CDR1 is SGHRS and CDR2 is YFSETQ. The germline V and J ends were trimmed by 4 bases and 1 base, with 15 bases remaining between them. The CDR3 runs to 16 residues. CDR3 amino acids: CASSPFPGGSGNTIYF. CDR3 coding DNA: TGCGCCAGCAGCCCGTTTCCGGGGGGGTCTGGAAACACCATATATTTT.

CDR3 nucleotides: TGTGCCAGCAGCTTAGGGAGTGGTCGCTCCTACGAGCAGTACTTC. Translated: CASSLGSGRSYEQYF. J is TRBJ2-7 and V is TRBV7-2; D unclear. The germline V gene has CDR1 SGHTA and CDR2 FQGNSA. The CDR3 contains 15 residues. Trimming took 1 base from V and 0 from J, leaving 10 bases between them.

The V call is TRBV11-1, the J call TRBJ2-3; TRBD2 matches at 7 bases. Germline V lookup: CDR1 SGHAT, CDR2 FQDESV (reference sequence). V lost 1 base to trimming and J lost 3 bases; unmatched junction nucleotides: 4. This CDR3 spans 15 amino acids. CDR3 region: CASSLDGGRTDTQYF. In nucleotides, the CDR3 is TGTGCCAGCAGCTTAGACGGCGGGAGAACAGATACGCAGTATTTT.

The chain joins TRBV5-5 to TRBJ1-1; D might be TRBD1 (6 bases). Per the germline V gene, CDR1 is SGHKS and CDR2 is YYEKEE (reference sequence). Trimming shortened V by 0 bases and J by 7 bases, and 13 bases separated the two germline ends. The CDR3 spans 14 residues. The CDR3 reads CASSLDRAPLEAFF. The CDR3 DNA sequence: TGTGCCAGCAGCTTGGACAGGGCCCCCCTTGAAGCTTTCTTT.

Only one count was recorded for this clone. DNA for the CDR3: TGTGCCAGCAGTGAACAGGGTTTGGGCCAAGAGACCCAGTACTTC. Translation gives CASSEQGLGQETQYF. The chain employs TRBV28 and TRBJ2-5, with a tentative D call TRBD1 (6 bases). CDR1 and CDR2 from the germline V gene are MDHEN and SYDVKM. The CDR3 is 15 residues long. Trimming removed 5 bases from V and 1 base from J, with 14 bases in between.

This chain uses TRBV9 with TRBJ2-7; D perhaps matches TRBD1 (6 bases). CDR1 is SGDLS, CDR2 YYNGEE, per germline. The CDR3 totals 14 residues. The V end was cut by 0 bases, the J end by 2 bases, with 9 bases between. The CDR3 DNA is TGTGCCAGCAGCGTAGAGGGACAAACCTACGAGCAGTACTTC. Its translation is CASSVEGQTYEQYF.

This clone was counted once. The rearrangement links TRBV5-1 to TRBJ2-5; 7 nucleotides match TRBD1. The junction had 10 bases not matched to a gene; V was cut back by 0 bases and J by 11 bases. The V gene's germline CDR1 is SGHRS and CDR2 YFSETQ. This CDR3 has 14 residues. The CDR3 DNA reads as TGCGCCAGCAGCTTGGGACACCTCGGACAGGAGCAGTACTTC. This gives the protein CASSLGHLGQEQYF.

This chain connects TRBV12-5 to TRBJ1-1; D is possibly TRBD1 (6 bases). There are 14 residues in the CDR3. Germline loops: CDR1 LGHNT, CDR2 FRNRAP. V gave up 6 bases and J gave up 1 base, with 12 bases separating them. CDR3 loop: CASGTDSGNTEAFF. The CDR3 bases are TGTGCTAGTGGAACGGACAGTGGGAACACTGAAGCTTTCTTT.

V usage is TRBV27 and J usage is TRBJ1-1, with D perhaps TRBD1 (5 bases). Trimming took 8 bases from V and 5 from J, leaving 18 bases between them. CDR1 is MNHEY, CDR2 SMNVEV, per germline (reference sequence). CDR3 length: 14 residues. The CDR3 coding sequence is TGTGCCAGCTCCCTTATGGGGGGGGGTACTGAAGCTTTCTTT. It specifies CASSLMGGGTEAFF.

The chain has TRBV14 and TRBJ2-7; 7 bases align to TRBD2. V was pared by 4 bases and J by 0 bases, with 9 bases of the junction left unmatched. Germline lookup yields CDR1 SGHDN and CDR2 FVKESK. The CDR3 has 16 amino acids. The CDR3 sequence: CASSPHGIAGSYEQYF. Written as DNA, the CDR3 is TGTGCCAGCAGCCCCCACGGAATAGCGGGCTCCTACGAGCAGTACTTC.

CDR3 coding DNA: TGTGCCAGCAAGTCAGGGGATATCTCTGGAAACACCATATATTTT. Its translation: CASKSGDISGNTIYF. The chain employs TRBV28 and TRBJ1-3; possible D gene TRBD1, 6 bases. The germline CDR1 and CDR2 sequences are MDHEN and SYDVKM. The ends were cut back, 7 bases at V and 0 bases at J, with 13 bases in the middle. The CDR3 runs to 15 residues.

J is TRBJ1-4 and V is TRBV28, with 7 bases fitting TRBD1. Germline V gene lookup returns CDR1 MDHEN and CDR2 SYDVKM. After removal of 3 bases from V and 8 bases from J, the junction contained 6 bases not matched to a gene. This CDR3 comprises 14 residues. In DNA form, the CDR3 reads TGTGCCAGCAGTTTTAGGCAGGGGGGCGAAAAACTGTTTTTT. Amino acids: CASSFRQGGEKLFF.

The chain links TRBV7-5 to TRBJ2-5; the table calls TRBD2, which could not be checked here. TRBV7-5 is given as a pseudogene. The CDR3 totals 24 residues. The CDR3 DNA is TGTGTCAGAAGCGCCCGGGCGGGCCCTATTATATACTGGCGGGAGGCGACGACAGAAGAGACCCAGTACTTC. This codes for CVRSARAGPIIYWREATTEETQYF.

This chain connects TRBV19 to TRBJ2-7; weak D call: TRBD2 (5 bases). CDR1 and CDR2 from the germline V gene are LNHDA and SQIVND (reference sequence). Trimming pared 4 bases from V and 3 bases from J, leaving 16 bases between. The CDR3 totals 15 residues. CDR3 amino acids: CASSKRTESGYEQYF. The CDR3 DNA sequence: TGTGCCAGTAGTAAGAGGACCGAAAGCGGCTACGAGCAGTACTTC.

The chain uses TRBV12-5 and TRBJ2-3, with D uncertain. V was clipped by 6 bases and J by 4 bases, with 8 bases between them. The CDR3 is 12 amino acids. Germline V gives CDR1 LGHNT, CDR2 FRNRAP. CDR3 protein: CASGPEADTQYF. The CDR3 coding sequence is TGTGCTAGTGGCCCCGAGGCAGATACGCAGTATTTT.

This rearrangement joins TRBV27 to TRBJ2-7; 7 bases align to TRBD1. Germline CDR1 is MNHEY and CDR2 is SMNVEV (reference sequence). The CDR3 has 16 amino acids. J gave up 0 bases and V 8 bases, and 13 bases lay outside the gene matches. The CDR3 loop is CASGVLTGANSYEQYF. CDR3 in DNA: TGTGCCAGCGGTGTATTAACAGGGGCCAACTCCTACGAGCAGTACTTC.

This sequence joins TRBV5-6 and TRBJ1-1, with 7 bases identical to TRBD1. Germline V lookup: CDR1 SGHDT, CDR2 YYEEEE. Trimming removed 4 bases from V and 7 bases from J; junction bases left unmatched: 13. The CDR3 has 15 amino acids. The CDR3 sequence is CASSRPAGTGVEAFF. The DNA for the CDR3 is TGTGCCAGCAGCCGGCCGGCTGGAACAGGGGTTGAAGCTTTCTTT.

This clone was seen just once. V gene TRBV15 combines with J gene TRBJ1-2; D remains ambiguous. The germline CDR1 and CDR2 sequences are LNHNV and YYDKDF (reference sequence). V shed 2 bases and J shed 1 base, with 5 bases lying between them. This CDR3 is 13 amino acids long. Here the CDR3 DNA reads TGTGCCACCAGCAGACAGAATAACTATGGCTACACCTTC. Translated, it gives CATSRQNNYGYTF.